The sequence of this TCR beta chain was determined in a study of regulatory T cells in long-lasting Graves disease. For this clonotype: Its antigen is unknown.

This sample's time point: newly diagnosed GD, antithyroid drugs for less than 3 months. The TCR library was prepared using RNA isolated from PBMCs. With 8 bases clipped from V and 3 bases from J, the junction kept 18 bases outside the gene matches. Germline V CDR1 and CDR2: MNHNS, SASEGT. The length of the CDR3 is 18 residues. Relying on iRepertoire HTBI primers and Arm-PCR of CDR3 regions, the team built TCR beta libraries. TCRdb re-called the multiplex PCR reads through MiXCR, storing one row per CDR3 protein. The sample holds hundreds of thousands of distinct CDR3 sequences, about 20% seen once. The study, taken as a whole, reports: Newly diagnosed Graves' patients had higher TCR diversity than persistent ones.

Specimen: peripheral blood mononuclear cells (PBMCs), collected at new diagnosis, from a patient treated with antithyroid drugs. The sequence came from a female donor with Graves disease. The chain links TRBV6-1 to TRBJ2-1, with 8 bases matching TRBD1. Here the CDR3 reads CASFPGGTGGLRYNEQFF. CDR3 nucleotides: TGTGCCAGCTTCCCAGGGGGCACTGGGGGACTCCGCTACAATGAGCAGTTCTTC.